The source of this T cell receptor beta chain is a study of blood T cell repertoires in COVID-19. Background on the study: PBMCs, B-cell-depleted T cells, or T cells provided the cDNA or gDNA that made up the material.

Per the authors' pipeline: Amplified reference gene primers provided the basis for estimating nucleated cell counts. Repertoires were generated with immunoSEQ multiplex PCR, while TCRdb's copy carries only in-frame clones and drops some. The V and J calls and clone size were taken over from that table, and D and trimming were inferred from the DNA. The table shows a few hundred thousand clones, with around 86% occurring only once. The CDR3 contains 17 residues. Looked up from germline, CDR1 is SGHTA and CDR2 is FQGTGA. V shed 1 base and J shed 1 base, with 16 bases lying between them. This chain connects TRBV7-3 to TRBJ1-1; weak D call: TRBD1 (6 bases). Sequenced: peripheral blood. This clonotype was obtained from a woman between 65 and 79 years old with COVID-19, enrolled during active disease. As DNA, the CDR3 is TGTGCCAGCAGCTTAAAAGCAGGGGAGGGACGGAACACTGAAGCTTTCTTT. This codes for CASSLKAGEGRNTEAFF.